One TCR beta chain is described in this entry. Its ends do not fully match the called genes, so a read error is possible. This entry belongs to a study of blood T cells in healthy people across ages. The V gene's germline CDR1 is MDHEN and CDR2 SYDVKM. This CDR3 comprises 13 residues. The study recruited healthy Caucasian donors from Russia who were aged roughly 6 to 100. Primers used in a second PCR of roughly 6 to 11 cycles were a sample-barcoded 5' primer and a J-beta primer mix. TCRdb reprocessed the 5' RACE reads with MiXCR, giving one entry per CDR3 protein. Counted here are fewer than 800,000 distinct CDR3 sequences, 25% occurring once; the ten biggest clones make up roughly 9%. A further study also used this sample, focusing on T cells of mothers and their children.

V gene TRBV28 combines with J gene TRBJ2-7; 10 bases are shared with TRBD2. This TCR was recovered from a boy younger than 18 in good health. Sequences were obtained from blood. This CDR3 is CASSLRLAGELDF. CDR3 nucleotide sequence: TGTGCCAGCAGTTTACGGCTAGCGGGAGAGCTAGACTTC.